This T cell receptor (beta chain) emerged from a study of cytomegalovirus exposure and HLA in healthy donors. At the level of the study: It was reported in a later analysis that the same platform had been used for the 90 to 150 validation repertoires as for the approximately 700 first-cohort repertoires. Study-wide points: In vitro work confirmed that a few CMV-associated chains recognize CMV antigens. It was 150 to 200 TCR beta chains that were listed as cytomegalovirus-associated.

This clone has just a few counts. The antigen remains unidentified. There are 14 residues in the CDR3. Trimming took off 5 bases at V and 0 bases at J, with 8 bases between the two ends. Per the germline V gene, CDR1 is MDHEN and CDR2 is SYDVKM. The protocol was immunoSEQ multiplex PCR, while the TCRdb copy is restricted to in-frame clones and leaves out a portion. The profile shows approximately 200,000 clones, approximately 88% of them singletons. While the first cohort had 600 to 800 subjects, the donors belonged to the separate validation cohort of over a hundred subjects. This clonotype was sampled from a man aged 18 to 30 in good health and CMV-seropositive. Sequenced: PBMCs. V is TRBV28 and J is TRBJ1-5, with a weak D call TRBD1 (5 bases). DNA of the CDR3: TGTGCCAGCAGTGGGGCGGTTAGCAATCAGCCCCAGCATTTT. Amino acids: CASSGAVSNQPQHF.